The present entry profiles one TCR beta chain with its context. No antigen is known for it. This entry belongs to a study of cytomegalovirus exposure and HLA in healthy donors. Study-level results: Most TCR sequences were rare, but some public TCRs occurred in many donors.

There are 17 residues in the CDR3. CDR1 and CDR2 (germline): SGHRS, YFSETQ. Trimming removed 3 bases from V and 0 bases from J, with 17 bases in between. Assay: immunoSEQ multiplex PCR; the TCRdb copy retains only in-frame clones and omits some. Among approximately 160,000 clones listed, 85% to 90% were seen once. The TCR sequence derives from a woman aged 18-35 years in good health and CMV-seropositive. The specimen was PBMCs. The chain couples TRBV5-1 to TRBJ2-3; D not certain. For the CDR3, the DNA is TGCGCCAGCAGCTCTACCATAGTCGATACTAGCACAGATACGCAGTATTTT. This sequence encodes CASSSTIVDTSTDTQYF. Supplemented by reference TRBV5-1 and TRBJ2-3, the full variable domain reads KAGVTQTPRYLIKTRGQQVTLSCSPISGHRSVSWYQQTPGQGLQFLFEYFSETQRNKGNFPGRFSGRQFSNSRSEMNVSTLELGDSALYLCASSSTIVDTSTDTQYFGPGTRLTVL.